These 27 T cell receptor beta chains were sequenced from one sample in a study of cytomegalovirus exposure and HLA in healthy donors. This table comes from immunoSEQ multiplex PCR, and its TCRdb copy is limited to in-frame clones, with some not included. The data hold over 250,000 clones, with around 87% observed a single time. The sample taken for sequencing was PBMCs. Receptors were obtained from a woman aged 25 to 45 in good health and CMV-seropositive.

This clone was observed a single time. V and J are TRBV2 and TRBJ1-3; TRBD1 might be the D (5 bases). Trimming left V 7 bases short and J 4 bases short, with 17 bases between. The CDR3 length is 15 residues. The germline CDR1 and CDR2 sequences are SNHLY and FYNNEI. CDR3 DNA: TGTGCCAGCACCGAGGGACCCTTGGAAGGAAACACCATATATTTT. Protein product: CASTEGPLEGNTIYF.

The chain recombines TRBV7-7 with TRBJ2-2; the D gene is possibly TRBD2 (6 bases). Trimming left V 5 bases short and J 4 bases short, with 14 bases between. The CDR3 has 15 residues. From germline, CDR1 is SSHAT and CDR2 FNYEAQ (reference sequence). Here the CDR3 DNA reads TGTGCCAGCAGCCCCACCGCGGGGTCCACCGGGGAGCTGTTTTTT. Its translation is CASSPTAGSTGELFF.

The chain combines TRBV2 with TRBJ2-2, with D possibly being TRBD2 (5 bases). Per the germline V gene, CDR1 is SNHLY and CDR2 is FYNNEI. With 3 bases removed from V and 4 bases from J, the gap between germline ends came to 12 bases. This CDR3 contains 15 residues. The CDR3 sequence is CASSEPRAGTGELFF. CDR3 sequence (DNA): TGTGCCAGCAGTGAGCCTCGGGCGGGCACCGGGGAGCTGTTTTTT.

This clone was seen more than once but under ten times. The chain has TRBV11-2 and TRBJ1-2; D is uncertain. CDR1 and CDR2 from the germline V gene are SGHAT and FQNNGV. The CDR3 contains 12 residues. V was cut by 1 base and J by 5 bases, with 5 bases left in between. This CDR3 reads CASSLVGYGYTF. The CDR3 nucleotides read TGTGCCAGCAGCTTAGTCGGATATGGCTACACCTTC. The variable domain in full, completed from reference TRBV11-2 and TRBJ1-2, reads EAGVAQSPRYKIIEKRQSVAFWCNPISGHATLYWYQQILGQGPKLLIQFQNNGVVDDSQLPKDRFSAERLKGVDSTLKIQPAKLEDSAVYLCASSLVGYGYTFGSGTRLTVV.

This rearrangement joins TRBV9 to TRBJ2-7; D assignment may be TRBD1 or TRBD2 (5 bases each). From germline, CDR1 is SGDLS and CDR2 YYNGEE. V lost 3 bases and J lost 5, with 15 bases in between. There are 14 residues in the CDR3. CDR3 loop: CASSEPGREDEQYF. In DNA, the CDR3 is TGTGCCAGCAGCGAACCGGGACGTGAGGACGAGCAGTACTTC.

The genes are TRBV6-5 and TRBJ2-5; no clear D. Trimming took off 6 bases at V and 1 base at J, with 15 bases between the two ends. Germline CDR1 is MNHEY and CDR2 is SVGAGI. There are 15 residues in the CDR3. The DNA for the CDR3 is TGTGCCAGCAGCTCCGCTGGCAGGACCCAAGAGACCCAGTACTTC. Amino acid sequence: CASSSAGRTQETQYF.

V usage is TRBV27 and J usage is TRBJ1-1; possible D gene TRBD1, 5 bases. The CDR3 length is 13 residues. Per the germline V gene, CDR1 is MNHEY and CDR2 is SMNVEV (reference sequence). V was cut by 6 bases and J by 6 bases, with 14 bases left in between. This CDR3 is CASRSRASSEAFF. The CDR3 DNA reads TGTGCCAGCAGGAGCAGGGCGAGCTCTGAAGCTTTCTTT.

This clone is a singleton in its sample. The chain employs TRBV7-6 and TRBJ1-1, with 9 bases lining up with TRBD1. The CDR3 runs to 14 residues. With V trimmed by 5 bases and J by 1 base, 2 bases remained unmatched. Germline lookup yields CDR1 SGHVS and CDR2 FNYEAQ. The CDR3 nucleotides read TGTGCCAGCAGCCCGGGACAGGGGAACACTGAAGCTTTCTTT. Its protein product is CASSPGQGNTEAFF.

The V gene is TRBV6-4, the J gene TRBJ2-1; the match to TRBD2 covers 7 bases. Per the germline V gene, CDR1 is MRHNA and CDR2 is SNTAGT. Trimming removed 8 bases from V and 1 base from J; junction bases left unmatched: 2. This CDR3 spans 13 amino acids. The CDR3 DNA reads TGTGCCAGCTCTAGCGGTTCCTACAATGAGCAGTTCTTC. Encoded protein: CASSSGSYNEQFF.

J is TRBJ1-1 and V is TRBV5-1; no definite D call. V lost 0 bases and J 1 base, leaving 7 bases between the germline ends. The V gene's germline CDR1 is SGHRS and CDR2 YFSETQ. This CDR3 is 14 amino acids long. The CDR3 loop is CASSLVPPNTEAFF. Written as DNA, the CDR3 is TGCGCCAGCAGCTTGGTCCCTCCGAACACTGAAGCTTTCTTT.

Comment on this clone: Other DNA sequences from this sample encode an identical CDR3 as well. The chain uses TRBV7-9 and TRBJ2-5; D unresolved. Germline loops: CDR1 SEHNR, CDR2 FQNEAQ (reference sequence). The CDR3 length is 12 residues. V lost 1 base to trimming and J lost 4 bases, with 4 bases between them. The CDR3, as DNA: TGTGCCAGCAGCTTAGTTCTAGAGACCCAGTACTTC. The encoded protein is CASSLVLETQYF.

The V call is TRBV5-6, the J call TRBJ2-5; D is undetermined. The germline V gene has CDR1 SGHDT and CDR2 YYEEEE. V shed 0 bases and J shed 5 bases, with 14 bases lying between them. The CDR3 runs to 15 residues. CDR3 protein: CASSLGRVLGETQYF. The DNA of the CDR3 is TGTGCCAGCAGCTTGGGAAGGGTGCTTGGGGAGACCCAGTACTTC.

This rearrangement joins TRBV5-1 to TRBJ1-1; D is unclear. The CDR3 is 13 residues long. Trimming took 0 bases from V and 7 from J, leaving 10 bases between them. Germline loops: CDR1 SGHRS, CDR2 YFSETQ. CDR3 in DNA: TGCGCCAGCAGCTTGGTTCTGGGCAATGAAGCTTTCTTT. Residues: CASSLVLGNEAFF.

The chain couples TRBV9 to TRBJ2-2, with TRBD2 matching over 11 bases. The V gene's germline CDR1 is SGDLS and CDR2 YYNGEE. J was trimmed by 2 bases and V by 0 bases; bases with no gene match: 6. CDR3 length: 18 residues. This CDR3 is CASSVETSGGSNTGELFF. CDR3 sequence (DNA): TGTGCCAGCAGCGTAGAAACTAGCGGGGGCTCAAACACCGGGGAGCTGTTTTTT.

The gene calls are TRBV5-8 and TRBJ2-3; no firm D call. Germline V gene sequence: CDR1 SGHTS, CDR2 YDEGEE. V lost 0 bases, J lost 2 bases, and 10 bases lay in between. CDR3 length: 15 amino acids. The CDR3 loop is CASSLAGRYTDTQYF. The CDR3 DNA is TGTGCCAGCAGCTTGGCTGGCAGATACACAGATACGCAGTATTTT.

The rearrangement uses TRBV28 and TRBJ1-2; D call uncertain. V was shortened by 4 bases and J by 3 bases, with 9 bases between the two germline ends. The CDR3 runs to 13 residues. Germline V gene lookup returns CDR1 MDHEN and CDR2 SYDVKM. CDR3 sequence: CASSSSVYYGYTF. The DNA for the CDR3 is TGTGCCAGCAGTTCATCAGTGTACTATGGCTACACCTTC.

J is TRBJ2-2 and V is TRBV6-6; D unclear. The CDR3 is 12 amino acids. Deletions cut 3 bases from V and 10 bases from J, with 9 bases between. CDR1 MNHNY and CDR2 SVGAGI come from the germline V gene (reference sequence). The CDR3 here is CASSYSVEELFF. The CDR3 coding sequence is TGTGCCAGCAGTTATAGTGTGGAGGAGCTGTTTTTT.

The V and J genes are TRBV15 and TRBJ1-1; tentatively, D is TRBD1 (6 bases). This CDR3 is 13 amino acids long. CDR1 and CDR2 from the germline V gene are LNHNV and YYDKDF (reference sequence). Trimming stripped 3 bases from V and 11 bases from J, with 16 bases between. The CDR3 DNA follows: TGTGCCACCAGCAGGGCCTCGGGGGGGGCGGCTTTCTTT. It is translated as CATSRASGGAAFF.

The V and J genes are TRBV29-1 and TRBJ1-5; no firm D call. The CDR3 is 13 residues long. The germline V gene has CDR1 SQVTM and CDR2 ANQGSEA. V lost 4 bases and J 4 bases, leaving 11 bases between the germline ends. The CDR3 here is CSVGTGMNQPQHF. The CDR3, as DNA: TGCAGCGTTGGGACGGGCATGAATCAGCCCCAGCATTTT.

This clone has only one observation. V and J are TRBV28 and TRBJ1-6; TRBD1 matches at 10 bases. The CDR3 is made up of 15 amino acids. Germline CDR1 is MDHEN and CDR2 is SYDVKM. J was trimmed by 14 bases and V by 2 bases; bases with no gene match: 9. Written as DNA, the CDR3 is TGTGCCAGCAGTTTACCGCGGGACAGGGGAGGAACCCTCCACTTT. Its translation: CASSLPRDRGGTLHF.

CDR3 amino acids: CASSNQGAYEQYF. In DNA form, the CDR3 reads TGCGCCAGCAGCAATCAGGGGGCCTACGAGCAGTACTTC. The genes are TRBV5-1 and TRBJ2-7, with 7 bases fitting TRBD1. V shed 4 bases, J shed 2 bases, and the junction held 3 bases outside the gene matches. The CDR3 totals 13 residues. Germline V gene lookup returns CDR1 SGHRS and CDR2 YFSETQ.

This clone has more than one count but fewer than ten. The chain combines TRBV27 with TRBJ2-7; 7 bases line up with TRBD2. J was trimmed by 0 bases and V by 5 bases; bases with no gene match: 7. Germline-derived CDR1 and CDR2 are MNHEY and SMNVEV (reference sequence). The CDR3 totals 15 residues. The CDR3 here is CASSASRGSSYEQYF. As DNA, the CDR3 is TGTGCCAGCAGTGCTTCGCGGGGGAGCTCCTACGAGCAGTACTTC.

This clone was counted a single time. V and J are TRBV28 and TRBJ2-3; D uncertain. The CDR3 covers 14 residues. Per the germline V gene, CDR1 is MDHEN and CDR2 is SYDVKM. Trimming removed 10 bases at V and 4 bases at J, with 18 bases between. The CDR3 sequence: CATHDQWVSDTQYF. The CDR3 DNA is TGTGCCACCCACGACCAGTGGGTCTCAGATACGCAGTATTTT.

The chain links TRBV9 to TRBJ1-3, with 9 bases fitting TRBD1. V lost 2 bases and J lost 3; bases outside the gene matches: 3. The germline V gene has CDR1 SGDLS and CDR2 YYNGEE. The CDR3 spans 15 residues. The CDR3 loop reads CASSVDRGNGNTIYF. In DNA form, the CDR3 reads TGTGCCAGCAGCGTCGACAGGGGGAATGGAAACACCATATATTTT.

The chain links TRBV6-1 to TRBJ1-5; TRBD1 might be the D (6 bases). This CDR3 spans 15 amino acids. The germline V gene encodes CDR1 MNHNS and CDR2 SASEGT. The ends were cut back, 3 bases at V and 4 bases at J, with 13 bases in the middle. CDR3 bases: TGTGCCAGCAGTGAGTCCGGGACACCAAATCAGCCCCAGCATTTT. It encodes CASSESGTPNQPQHF.

The chain has TRBV27 and TRBJ2-1; TRBD2 is a possible D gene (6 bases). Per the germline V gene, CDR1 is MNHEY and CDR2 is SMNVEV (reference sequence). The CDR3 contains 15 residues. Trimming removed 2 bases at V and 2 bases at J, with 10 bases between. CDR3 residues: CASSLRGTTYNEQFF. The CDR3 DNA follows: TGTGCCAGCAGTTTACGCGGGACGACCTACAATGAGCAGTTCTTC.

The chain links TRBV7-9 to TRBJ2-3; 9 nucleotides agree with TRBD2. The CDR3 extends over 17 amino acids. Germline values: CDR1 SEHNR, CDR2 FQNEAQ (reference sequence). V shed 1 base, J shed 1 base, and the junction held 6 bases outside the gene matches. The CDR3, as DNA: TGTGCCAGCAGCTTAGGTAATAGCGGGAGCCGCACAGATACGCAGTATTTT. This codes for CASSLGNSGSRTDTQYF.